A single sample is the source of the 25 T cell receptor beta chains below, sequenced in a study of tumor and adjacent non-tumor tissue in lung cancer. A modified ARM-PCR protocol with three rounds of nested PCR amplified TCRbeta. TCRdb itself ran the multiplex PCR reads through MiXCR, one entry per CDR3 protein. The data contain around 120,000 distinct CDR3 sequences, about 66% of them singletons. RNA was extracted from bulk tissue without any cell sorting. What was sequenced was lung tumor tissue. All receptors derive from a man aged 25-45 years with non-small cell lung cancer.

The rearrangement links TRBV20-1 to TRBJ2-1; perhaps TRBD2 as D (6 bases). CDR3 size: 13 residues. Germline CDR1 is DFQATT and CDR2 is SNEGSKA (reference sequence). Trimming cost V 3 bases and J 5 bases, with 11 bases left between them. The CDR3 sequence is CSASAGGNNEQFF. CDR3 coding DNA: TGCAGTGCTAGCGCTGGCGGGAACAATGAGCAGTTCTTC.

On this clonotype itself: A much larger clonotype is one base distant, so this may be a read error. The chain links TRBV12-3 or TRBV12-4 to TRBJ2-7; a possible D gene is TRBD1 (6 bases). The CDR3 loop spans 14 amino acids. For the CDR3, the DNA is TGTGCCAGCAGTTTGCCGGGACAATTCTACGAGCGGTACTTC. This encodes CASSLPGQFYERYF.

This clonotype was detected only once. Since a much larger clone is just one base distant, this may be a read error. The J gene is TRBJ2-1, the V gene TRBV12-3 or TRBV12-4; unclear D gene. This CDR3 is 16 amino acids long. The CDR3 is CAISSGSIASYNEQFF. As DNA, the CDR3 is TGTGCCATCAGTTCTGGGTCGATCGCCTCCTACAATGAGCAGTTCTTC.

As regards this clonotype: It may be a read error: a sequence one base away is much more abundant. V and J are TRBV6-2 or TRBV6-3 and TRBJ2-7; D is perhaps TRBD2 (6 bases). The CDR3 spans 15 residues. Germline-derived CDR1 and CDR2 are MNHEY and SVGEGT. With 5 bases removed from V and 2 bases from J, the gap between germline ends came to 16 bases. CDR3 coding DNA: TGTGCCAGCAGTACCCTCCGGGGGTACCCCTACGAGCAGTACTTC. It specifies CASSTLRGYPYEQYF.

On this clonotype: An end of the junction differs from the germline gene, which may be a read error. The rearrangement links TRBV7-9 to TRBJ2-3; D might be TRBD2 (5 bases). Germline V CDR1 and CDR2: SEHNR, FQNEAQ (reference sequence). CDR3 length: 16 amino acids. CDR3 loop: CANSPPLDASTDTQYF. CDR3 DNA: TGTGCCAACAGTCCCCCCCTAGATGCTAGCACTGATACGCAGTATTTT.

About this clonotype: A read error is possible here, since a much larger clone lies one base away. V is TRBV5-6 and J is TRBJ1-5, with D hard to call. This CDR3 has 13 amino acids. The V gene's germline CDR1 is SGHDT and CDR2 YYEEEE. CDR3 region: CANSSLGNQPQHF. In DNA form, the CDR3 reads TGTGCCAACAGCTCTCTTGGCAATCAGCCCCAGCATTTT.

Worth noting for this clonotype: This may stem from a read error, because a much larger clone lies one nucleotide away. In this CDR3 the conserved last residue, phenylalanine or tryptophan, is missing, so a read error is likely. The chain combines TRBV6-5 with TRBJ2-1; 7 bases are a match to TRBD2. V dropped 2 bases and J dropped 4; count of bases not matched to a gene: 2. CDR1 is MNHEY and CDR2 is SVGAGI in the germline V gene. The CDR3 has 14 residues. Here the CDR3 DNA reads TGTGCCAGCAGTTACCCGGGAGGTTACAATGAGCAGTTCTTA. Amino acid sequence: CASSYPGGYNEQFL.

For this clonotype: One end of the junction varies from germline; a read error may be responsible. The rearrangement uses TRBV11-2 and TRBJ1-3; D gene unclear. Germline V CDR1 and CDR2: SGHAT, FQNNGV. The CDR3 has 12 residues. CDR3 sequence: CASSPSGNTTYF. In DNA, the CDR3 is TGTGCCAGCAGCCCGTCTGGAAACACCACATATTTT.

Concerning this clonotype itself: This clone may be a read error of a much larger clone one base away. V gene TRBV5-4 combines with J gene TRBJ1-2, with TRBD1 matching over 8 bases. The CDR3 covers 16 residues. Germline V CDR1 and CDR2: SGHNT, YYREEE (reference sequence). The V gene end was trimmed by 0 bases and the J gene end by 7 bases; junction bases not matched to a gene: 11. The CDR3 DNA reads TGTGCCAGCAGCTTGGGGGCAGGGGGCCTACATGCTGGCTACACCTTC. Protein sequence: CASSLGAGGLHAGYTF.

V is TRBV6-5 and J is TRBJ2-1; D is perhaps TRBD1 (8 bases). The CDR3 totals 17 residues. The germline gives CDR1 MNHEY, CDR2 SVGAGI. CDR3 DNA sequence: TGTGCTGGCAGCCCACGGACAGGGAGGGCTGGCTACAATGAGCAGTTCTTC. Residues: CAGSPRTGRAGYNEQFF.

The sample holds a few counts of this clonotype. With a much larger clone just one base away, this may be a read error. V usage is TRBV7-8 and J usage is TRBJ2-3; either TRBD1 or TRBD2 may fit D (5 bases each). Germline assignment: CDR1 SGHVS and CDR2 FQNEAQ. The CDR3 is 16 amino acids. Here the CDR3 DNA reads TGTGCCAACAGCCATCGGGACCGAGGATCCACAGATACGCAGTATTTT. This gives the protein CANSHRDRGSTDTQYF.

In regard to this clonotype: A read error may be the cause here, since a much bigger clone is one base away. This chain connects TRBV6-5 to TRBJ2-2; 7 bases are a match to TRBD1. CDR3 size: 14 residues. The junction had 10 bases not matched to a gene; V was cut back by 10 bases and J by 5 bases. The germline V gene has CDR1 MNHEY and CDR2 SVGAGI. DNA for the CDR3: TGTGCCAACAGCCCAGGGGGAACGACCGGGGAGCTGTTTTTT. Translation: CANSPGGTTGELFF.

About this clonotype itself: Being one base from a much bigger clone, this may be a read error. The rearrangement links TRBV7-8 to TRBJ2-1; D gene uncertain. CDR1 is SGHVS, CDR2 FQNEAQ, per germline. The CDR3 is made up of 15 amino acids. CDR3 sequence: CTSSQSLGIFDEQFF. The CDR3 DNA is TGTACCAGCAGCCAGAGCCTCGGTATTTTCGATGAGCAGTTCTTC. The entire variable domain, with the rest obtained from reference TRBV7-8 and TRBJ2-1, is as follows: GAGVSQSPRYKVAKRGQDVALRCDPISGHVSLFWYQQALGQGPEFLTYFQNEAQLDKSGLPSDRFFAERPEGSVSTLKIQRTQQEDSAVYLCTSSQSLGIFDEQFFGPGTRLTVL.

This clonotype was seen a few times. This may arise from a read error, as a much more abundant clone is one base away. The rearrangement uses TRBV29-1 and TRBJ2-4; D is unclear. CDR3 length: 11 residues. Germline V lookup: CDR1 SQVTM, CDR2 ANQGSEA. Trimming stripped 6 bases from V and 12 bases from J, with 15 bases between. CDR3 sequence: CSVNHRDTQYF. CDR3 nucleotides: TGCAGCGTAAATCATCGCGACACTCAGTACTTC.

This sequence joins TRBV5-4 and TRBJ2-7; 8 bases are a match to TRBD2. The germline CDR1 and CDR2 sequences are SGHNT and YYREEE (reference sequence). CDR3 length: 15 amino acids. V was pared by 4 bases and J by 3 bases, with 9 bases of the junction left unmatched. This CDR3 reads CASSRGGRGVYEQYF. CDR3 bases: TGTGCCAGCAGCCGGGGGGGACGGGGGGTCTACGAGCAGTACTTC.

V is TRBV29-1 and J is TRBJ1-2, with no clear D. The length of the CDR3 is 15 residues. The germline gives CDR1 SQVTM, CDR2 ANQGSEA. V lost 2 bases to trimming and J lost 1 base, with 14 bases between them. CDR3 nucleotide sequence: TGCAGCGTTGAAACCAACGAGGGAGATAACTATGGCTACACCTTC. This translates into CSVETNEGDNYGYTF.

This clonotype came up a few times. The chain uses TRBV5-6 and TRBJ2-5, with D possibly matching TRBD1 (5 bases). Trimming left V 4 bases short and J 4 bases short, with 17 bases between. The CDR3 runs to 15 residues. Per germline, CDR1 SGHDT and CDR2 YYEEEE. CDR3 nucleotide sequence: TGTGCCAGCAGCCCTCTTTCAGGGCGCAGAGAGACCCAGTACTTC. It specifies CASSPLSGRRETQYF.

Turning to this clonotype: This likely comes from a read error, as the CDR3 has no conserved phenylalanine or tryptophan at its end. This chain links TRBV12-3 or TRBV12-4 with TRBJ2-2, with a weak D call TRBD2 (6 bases). This CDR3 spans 14 amino acids. The CDR3 sequence is CASRREGDTGELFL. Here the CDR3 DNA reads TGTGCTAGCAGGCGGGAAGGGGACACCGGGGAGCTGTTTCTT.

This clonotype has ten or more counts. V usage is TRBV29-1 and J usage is TRBJ2-4, with 10 bases lining up with TRBD1. Germline V gives CDR1 SQVTM, CDR2 ANQGSEA. The CDR3 is 13 amino acids. The V gene end was trimmed by 4 bases and the J gene end by 7 bases; junction bases not matched to a gene: 4. Here the CDR3 reads CSVGMGQGNIQYF. The CDR3 DNA follows: TGCAGCGTTGGAATGGGACAGGGGAACATTCAGTACTTC.

This clonotype has at least ten counts. This rearrangement joins TRBV29-1 to TRBJ2-2; D possibly corresponds to TRBD2 (5 bases). The germline V gene encodes CDR1 SQVTM and CDR2 ANQGSEA. The CDR3 sequence is 14 residues long. V lost 4 bases, J lost 5 bases, and 14 bases lay in between. DNA for the CDR3: TGCAGCGTTGGCCCGGACGGGGAAACCGGGGAGCTGTTTTTT. Translated: CSVGPDGETGELFF.

Comment on this clonotype: This may arise from a read error, as a much more abundant clone is one base away. This rearrangement joins TRBV29-1 to TRBJ1-2; 8 bases fit TRBD1. Germline CDR1 SQVTM, CDR2 ANQGSEA. V lost 3 bases and J lost 8; bases outside the gene matches: 5. The CDR3 spans 12 residues. Written as DNA, the CDR3 is TGCAGCGTTGAGGGGTCAGGGGGCGGCTACACCTTC. Translating gives CSVEGSGGGYTF. The full variable domain, in which reference TRBV29-1 and TRBJ1-2 provide the parts outside the CDR3, is SAVISQKPSRDICQRGTSLTIQCQVDSQVTMMFWYRQQPGQSLTLIATANQGSEATYESGFVIDKFPISRPNLTFSTLTVSNMSPEDSSIYLCSVEGSGGGYTFGSGTRLTVV.

With regard to this clonotype: A much larger clone differs by one base, so this may be a read error. This chain's CDR3 is CATLARVRLSAGELFF. The CDR3 DNA reads as TGTGCCACTCTGGCGCGTGTGAGGCTTTCCGCCGGGGAGCTGTTTTTT. The chain employs TRBV6-2 or TRBV6-3 and TRBJ2-2; D ambiguous. CDR1 is MNHEY, CDR2 SVGEGT, per germline. The germline V and J ends were trimmed by 10 bases and 6 bases, with 24 bases remaining between them. The CDR3 sequence is 16 residues long.

The J gene is TRBJ2-7, the V gene TRBV11-2; a weak D match, TRBD2 (5 bases). Germline assignment: CDR1 SGHAT and CDR2 FQNNGV. V shed 1 base and J shed 13 bases, with 20 bases lying between them. The CDR3 sequence is 14 residues long. CDR3 region: CASSLGDGGYVQYF. DNA of the CDR3: TGTGCCAGCAGCTTAGGGGATGGAGGCTACGTGCAATACTTC.

Worth noting for this clonotype: Possible read error: a much larger clone is one base away. The V call is TRBV5-5, the J call TRBJ2-3; no firm D call. CDR1 SGHKS and CDR2 YYEKEE come from the germline V gene (reference sequence). The CDR3 length is 15 residues. CDR3 residues: CAGSLSLEETDTQYF. The DNA of the CDR3 is TGTGCCGGCAGCTTAAGCCTAGAGGAGACAGATACGCAGTATTTT.

The chain uses TRBV6-4 and TRBJ1-1; unclear D gene. Trimming took 7 bases from V and 3 from J, leaving 15 bases between them. The CDR3 is made up of 14 amino acids. Germline CDR1 reads MRHNA; CDR2 reads SNTAGT. The CDR3 DNA sequence: TGTGCCAGCAAGGTGACTCCAAGGGACACTGAAGCTTTCTTT. Translating it yields CASKVTPRDTEAFF.